The 19 T cell receptor beta chains presented below share a single source sample, sequenced in a study of blood T cell repertoires in COVID-19. Produced via immunoSEQ multiplex PCR; TCRdb's table is partial and in-frame only. The sample yields 150,000 to 200,000 clones, roughly 77% seen once. Sequencing was performed on PBMCs or T cells enriched from blood (not recorded which). The receptors here all came from a woman aged 50 to 65 with acute COVID-19.

This clone has a single count. The chain carries TRBV28 and TRBJ1-4, with D possibly matching TRBD1 (5 bases). The germline V and J ends were trimmed by 2 bases and 5 bases, with 12 bases remaining between them. The germline V gene has CDR1 MDHEN and CDR2 SYDVKM. The CDR3 loop spans 15 amino acids. DNA for the CDR3: TGTGCCAGCAGTTTAGGGGGGTCGCAGAATGAAAAACTGTTTTTT. This codes for CASSLGGSQNEKLFF. Full variable domain (missing parts from reference TRBV28 and TRBJ1-4): DVKVTQSSRYLVKRTGEKVFLECVQDMDHENMFWYRQDPGLGLRLIYFSYDVKMKEKGDIPEGYSVSREKKERFSLILESASTNQTSMYLCASSLGGSQNEKLFFGSGTQLSVL.

This sequence joins TRBV7-8 and TRBJ2-7; 8 bases fit TRBD1. This CDR3 spans 16 amino acids. Unmatched junction bases numbered 9, after V lost 5 bases and J lost 0 bases. Germline V CDR1 and CDR2: SGHVS, FQNEAQ. CDR3 sequence reads: CASSIPGTGASYEQYV. CDR3 DNA: TGTGCCAGCAGCATTCCCGGGACAGGTGCCTCCTACGAGCAGTACGTC.

The CDR3 loop reads CATSATDRGPGYTF. CDR3 sequence (DNA): TGTGCCACCAGTGCCACCGACAGAGGCCCTGGCTACACCTTC. V and J are TRBV24-1 and TRBJ1-2; possibly TRBD1 for D (5 bases). This CDR3 region has 14 residues. Per the germline V gene, CDR1 is KGHDR and CDR2 is SFDVKD. The V end was cut by 5 bases, the J end by 7 bases, with 16 bases between.

In its sample, this clone was seen a few times. The chain uses TRBV28 and TRBJ1-4, with 9 bases that match TRBD1. Germline trimming cut 4 bases from V and 10 bases from J; bases unmatched to any gene: 10. Looked up from germline, CDR1 is MDHEN and CDR2 is SYDVKM. The length of the CDR3 is 15 residues. The CDR3, as DNA: TGTGCCAGCAGTTCCCCGGGACAGGGTTACGGAAAACTGTTTTTT. Its translation: CASSSPGQGYGKLFF.

This clone was observed a few times. This sequence joins TRBV7-2 and TRBJ1-5, with 7 bases lining up with TRBD1. V dropped 2 bases and J dropped 4; count of bases not matched to a gene: 8. Per germline, CDR1 SGHTA and CDR2 FQGNSA. This CDR3 has 16 amino acids. CDR3 loop: CASSLRGDRENQPQHF. The DNA for the CDR3 is TGTGCCAGCAGCTTACGGGGAGACAGGGAGAATCAGCCCCAGCATTTT.

The chain has TRBV7-8 and TRBJ2-2; a possible D gene is TRBD2 (6 bases). This CDR3 is built from 14 residues. The V gene lost 5 bases and the J gene lost 7 bases, with 14 bases spanning the gap. CDR1 is SGHVS, CDR2 FQNEAQ, per germline. CDR3 bases: TGTGCCAGCAGCCCTGAGAGGCGGGACGGGGAGCTGTTTTTT. This sequence encodes CASSPERRDGELFF.

V usage is TRBV27 and J usage is TRBJ1-1; 7 nucleotides align to TRBD1. This CDR3 has 14 residues. V was pared by 6 bases and J by 4 bases, with 8 bases of the junction left unmatched. Germline values: CDR1 MNHEY, CDR2 SMNVEV (reference sequence). The CDR3 here is CASRFQGGVTEAFF. In DNA form, the CDR3 reads TGTGCCAGCAGATTCCAGGGGGGTGTCACTGAAGCTTTCTTT.

This clone appeared a single time. The J gene is TRBJ1-6, the V gene TRBV30; the match to TRBD1 covers 7 bases. V trimming: 0 bases; J trimming: 7 bases; junction bases outside the gene matches: 3. Germline V gives CDR1 GTSNPN, CDR2 SVGIG (reference sequence). The CDR3 covers 14 residues. This CDR3 is CAWSVRGQNSPLHF. CDR3 coding DNA: TGTGCCTGGAGTGTAAGGGGGCAGAATTCACCCCTCCACTTT.

CDR3 residues: CASSQPATSGGTDTQYF. The CDR3 region has the DNA TGTGCCAGCAGCCAGCCGGCGACTAGCGGGGGCACAGATACGCAGTATTTT. The chain carries TRBV3-1 (or the pseudogene TRBV3-2) and TRBJ2-3; 11 bases are shared with TRBD2. With V trimmed by 3 bases and J by 1 base, 6 bases remained unmatched. Germline lookup yields CDR1 LGHDT and CDR2 YNNKEL (reference sequence). This CDR3 region has 17 residues.

The chain is built from TRBV6-6 and TRBJ1-2, with D perhaps matching TRBD1 (6 bases). The CDR3 totals 15 residues. Trimming shortened V by 4 bases and J by 7 bases, and 19 bases separated the two germline ends. Germline V gene lookup returns CDR1 MNHNY and CDR2 SVGAGI (reference sequence). The CDR3 region is CASSSRQDSVGGYTF. The CDR3 bases are TGTGCCAGCAGTTCCCGACAGGATAGCGTCGGTGGCTACACCTTC.

This clone occurred once. V is TRBV9 and J is TRBJ1-6, with D possibly TRBD1 on 6 matching bases. The V gene lost 0 bases and the J gene lost 8 bases, with 12 bases spanning the gap. Per germline, CDR1 SGDLS and CDR2 YYNGEE. The CDR3 covers 15 residues. CDR3: CASSVAGGGHSPLHF. The CDR3 DNA reads as TGTGCCAGCAGCGTAGCCGGGGGGGGGCATTCACCCCTCCACTTT.

V is TRBV24-1 and J is TRBJ2-3; perhaps TRBD2 as D (7 bases). Germline assignment: CDR1 KGHDR and CDR2 SFDVKD. Trimming took off 5 bases at V and 5 bases at J, with 19 bases between the two ends. This CDR3 comprises 16 residues. CDR3 bases: TGTGCCACCAGTGGGGGCTGGGGGGGGCAGGGAGATACGCAGTATTTT. Amino acid sequence: CATSGGWGGQGDTQYF.

The CDR3 nucleotides read TGCAGCGTCAAAACGGGGTCTAAAGAGACCCAGTACTTC. Translating gives CSVKTGSKETQYF. The chain couples TRBV29-1 to TRBJ2-5; weak D call: TRBD2 (5 bases). The CDR3 extends over 13 amino acids. The V gene lost 6 bases and the J gene lost 3 bases, with 14 bases spanning the gap. Germline values: CDR1 SQVTM, CDR2 ANQGSEA.

The chain carries TRBV5-1 and TRBJ2-1; D is uncertain. Germline V gene data show CDR1 as SGHRS and CDR2 as YFSETQ. Trimming took off 0 bases at V and 10 bases at J, with 11 bases between the two ends. The CDR3 is 13 residues long. The DNA for the CDR3 is TGCGCCAGCAGCTTGGGTCGGGTCATGGAGCAGTTCTTC. It yields the protein CASSLGRVMEQFF.

The rearrangement joins TRBV2 to TRBJ2-5, with D perhaps TRBD2 (6 bases). CDR1 and CDR2 (germline): SNHLY, FYNNEI. V gave up 6 bases and J gave up 3 bases, with 11 bases separating them. This CDR3 comprises 13 residues. The CDR3 loop reads CASREGTEETQYF. The CDR3 DNA reads as TGTGCCAGCAGGGAGGGAACAGAAGAGACCCAGTACTTC.

The rearrangement links TRBV3-1 (or the pseudogene TRBV3-2) to TRBJ1-5; 12 nucleotides agree with TRBD1. The V gene end was trimmed by 6 bases and the J gene end by 7 bases; junction bases not matched to a gene: 4. The CDR3 is made up of 14 amino acids. CDR1 LGHDT and CDR2 YNNKEL come from the germline V gene (reference sequence). The DNA for the CDR3 is TGTGCCAGCAGGGGACAGGGGGCCTTACAGCCCCAGCATTTT. Protein: CASRGQGALQPQHF.

The chain recombines TRBV5-1 with TRBJ2-5; 10 bases match TRBD1. Per the germline V gene, CDR1 is SGHRS and CDR2 is YFSETQ. V lost 1 base and J lost 5; bases outside the gene matches: 8. The CDR3 spans 16 residues. The CDR3 sequence is CASSLMGQGIWETQYF. The CDR3 coding sequence is TGCGCCAGCAGCTTGATGGGACAGGGGATCTGGGAGACCCAGTACTTC.

The J gene is TRBJ2-2, the V gene TRBV4-3; 8 nucleotides match TRBD1. This CDR3 is built from 16 residues. Losses at the gene ends were 1 base for V and 1 base for J; bases not matched to a gene: 2. The germline CDR1 and CDR2 sequences are LGHNA and YSLEER. The CDR3 is CASSQAGTGNTGELFF. In nucleotides, the CDR3 is TGCGCCAGCAGCCAAGCCGGGACAGGGAACACCGGGGAGCTGTTTTTT.

The chain couples TRBV14 to TRBJ1-2, with D perhaps matching TRBD1 (6 bases). The CDR3 totals 12 residues. V lost 5 bases and J 7 bases, leaving 11 bases between the germline ends. CDR1 is SGHDN, CDR2 FVKESK, per germline. The CDR3 loop reads CASSAQGLGYTF. The CDR3 DNA reads as TGTGCCAGCAGCGCACAGGGTCTTGGCTACACCTTC.